This TCR beta chain stems from a study of T-cell reconstitution after alpha-beta-depleted transplantation in children. The study, taken as a whole, reports: By about two months after transplant, alpha-beta T cells reportedly arose from several hundred graft clones that had expanded. From surviving recipient T cells and thymic progenitors came the high day-60 TCRbeta diversity observed in some patients. The main origin of T-cell counts and diversity one year after transplant was newly produced T cells.

Trimming took 1 base from V and 3 from J, leaving 10 bases between them. This CDR3 has 14 amino acids. Germline V lookup: CDR1 LGHNA, CDR2 YSLEER. This clonotype was detected ten times or more. Its matching antigen is unknown. During its preparation, the TCRbeta library received unique molecular identifiers. Using its own MiXCR run on the PCR reads, TCRdb lists one record per CDR3 protein. The table includes tens of thousands of distinct CDR3 sequences, about 6% detected once. This specimen consisted of peripheral blood, obtained 60 days after TCRalphabeta/CD19-depleted stem cell transplant. The TCR sequence derives from a child younger than two who had a stem cell transplant for acute myeloid leukemia, so the T cells may come from the graft donor. The V and J genes are TRBV4-3 and TRBJ2-7; D is unresolved. CDR3 in DNA: TGCGCCAGCAGCCAAGGGCAGTTCCTCTACGAGCAGTACTTC. This sequence encodes CASSQGQFLYEQYF.